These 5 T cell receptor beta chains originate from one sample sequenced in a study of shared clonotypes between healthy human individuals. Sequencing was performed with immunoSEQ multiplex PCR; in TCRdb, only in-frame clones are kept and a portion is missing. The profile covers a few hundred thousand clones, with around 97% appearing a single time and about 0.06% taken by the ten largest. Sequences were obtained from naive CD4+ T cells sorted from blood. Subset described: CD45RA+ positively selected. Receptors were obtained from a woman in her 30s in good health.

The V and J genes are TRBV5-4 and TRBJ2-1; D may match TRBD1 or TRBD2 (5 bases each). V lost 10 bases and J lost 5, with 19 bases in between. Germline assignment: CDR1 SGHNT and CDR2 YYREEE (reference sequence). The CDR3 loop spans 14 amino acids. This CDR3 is CASGPSLPNNEQFF. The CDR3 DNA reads TGTGCCTCGGGGCCCTCCCTGCCCAACAATGAGCAGTTCTTC.

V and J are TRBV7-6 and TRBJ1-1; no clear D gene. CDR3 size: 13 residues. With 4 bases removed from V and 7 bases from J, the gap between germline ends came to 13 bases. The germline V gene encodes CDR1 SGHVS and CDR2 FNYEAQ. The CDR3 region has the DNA TGTGCCAGCAGCTGGAAGATACGGTTTGAAGCTTTCTTT. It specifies CASSWKIRFEAFF.

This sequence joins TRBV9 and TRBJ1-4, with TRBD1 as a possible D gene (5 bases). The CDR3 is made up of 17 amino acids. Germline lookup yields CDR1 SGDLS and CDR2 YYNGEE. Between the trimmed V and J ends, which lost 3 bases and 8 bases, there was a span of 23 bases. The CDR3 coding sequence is TGTGCCAGCAGCGCTCCTCCCTGGACGTCGGGGGAGGAAAAACTGTTTTTT. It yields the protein CASSAPPWTSGEEKLFF.

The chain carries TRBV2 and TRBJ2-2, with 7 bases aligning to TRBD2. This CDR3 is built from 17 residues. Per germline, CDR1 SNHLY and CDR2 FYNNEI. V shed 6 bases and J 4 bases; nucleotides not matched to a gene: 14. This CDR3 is CASSGRGEGRVTGELFF. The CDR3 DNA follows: TGTGCCAGCAGCGGGCGCGGGGAGGGCCGGGTCACCGGGGAGCTGTTTTTT.

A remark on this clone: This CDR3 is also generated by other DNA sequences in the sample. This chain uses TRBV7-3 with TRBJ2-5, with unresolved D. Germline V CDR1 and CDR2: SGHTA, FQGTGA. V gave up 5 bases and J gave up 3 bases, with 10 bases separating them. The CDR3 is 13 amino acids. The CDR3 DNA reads TGTGCCAGCAGCCTTTCTAGGGAAGAGACCCAGTACTTC. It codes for CASSLSREETQYF.